The 13 T cell receptor beta chains below come from one sample, sequenced in a study of vaccination effects on CD4 cells after COVID-19. Antigens for these TCRs are unknown. Antigen-specific CD4+ T cells expanded by the ViraFEST assay with viral peptide pools were then sequenced. Subsequent to ten to eleven days of culture, CD4+ T cells were isolated. BNT162b2 vaccine or mRNA-1273 vaccine was given to participants in two doses. Sequencing was performed with immunoSEQ multiplex PCR; in TCRdb, only in-frame clones are kept and a portion is missing. Here the sample spans approximately 12,000 clones, over 60% being singletons. Source: CD4+ T cells from PBMCs cultured with SARS-CoV-2 spike peptides, taken after COVID-19 vaccination. These receptors all come from a human donor who received a COVID-19 vaccine.

The rearrangement uses TRBV7-2 and TRBJ2-3, with D possibly called TRBD1 or TRBD2 (5 bases each). CDR3 length equals 14 residues. V lost 5 bases, J lost 2 bases, and 11 bases lay in between. Germline assignment: CDR1 SGHTA and CDR2 FQGNSA. CDR3 in DNA: TGTGCCAGCAGCCGGGGACCCAACACAGATACGCAGTATTTT. Translation: CASSRGPNTDTQYF. Full variable domain (outside the CDR3, taken from reference TRBV7-2 and TRBJ2-3): GAGVSQSPSNKVTEKGKDVELRCDPISGHTALYWYRQSLGQGLEFLIYFQGNSAPDKSGLPSDRFSAERTGGSVSTLTIQRTQQEDSAVYLCASSRGPNTDTQYFGPGTRLTVL.

This clone was counted a few times. The chain joins TRBV30 to TRBJ1-1; D remains ambiguous. This CDR3 is built from 13 residues. V lost 0 bases and J 2 bases, leaving 7 bases between the germline ends. Per germline, CDR1 GTSNPN and CDR2 SVGIG (reference sequence). CDR3 nucleotide sequence: TGTGCCTGGAGTGTAGAAAGAAACACTGAAGCTTTCTTT. Amino acid sequence: CAWSVERNTEAFF.

This chain links TRBV6-5 with TRBJ1-5, with D maybe TRBD1 (5 bases). This CDR3 spans 13 amino acids. Germline CDR1 is MNHEY and CDR2 is SVGAGI. Trimming stripped 5 bases from V and 10 bases from J, with 15 bases between. DNA of the CDR3: TGTGCCAGCAGTCCACCTGGGGGTGGCCCCCAGCATTTT. Translated, it gives CASSPPGGGPQHF.

The CDR3 region has the DNA TGCGCCAGCAGCTTCACCACAAGGAGGGATAGGGAGAACACTGAAGCTTTCTTT. Protein product: CASSFTTRRDRENTEAFF. The chain is built from TRBV5-1 and TRBJ1-1, with D hard to call. The CDR3 extends over 18 amino acids. V shed 2 bases and J shed 1 base, with 21 bases lying between them. The germline CDR1 and CDR2 sequences are SGHRS and YFSETQ. Complete variable domain (other parts from reference TRBV5-1 and TRBJ1-1): KAGVTQTPRYLIKTRGQQVTLSCSPISGHRSVSWYQQTPGQGLQFLFEYFSETQRNKGNFPGRFSGRQFSNSRSEMNVSTLELGDSALYLCASSFTTRRDRENTEAFFGQGTRLTVV.

The chain combines TRBV28 with TRBJ1-2, with D hard to call. The CDR3 is made up of 13 amino acids. Germline-derived CDR1 and CDR2 are MDHEN and SYDVKM. With 10 bases removed from V and 0 bases from J, the gap between germline ends came to 12 bases. The CDR3 loop reads CAILDVSNYGYTF. The CDR3 DNA follows: TGTGCCATTCTGGACGTTTCTAACTATGGCTACACCTTC.

The rearrangement links TRBV10-1 to TRBJ2-5, with TRBD2 matching over 12 bases. This CDR3 comprises 18 residues. CDR1 and CDR2 (germline): WNHNN, SYGVQD (reference sequence). J lost 2 bases, V lost 8 bases, and 15 bases had no gene match. The CDR3 reads CASFTRPPSGREQETQYF. In DNA, the CDR3 is TGCGCCAGCTTTACCCGTCCCCCTAGCGGGAGGGAACAAGAGACCCAGTACTTC.

The CDR3 bases are TGCGCCAGCAGCTTGGAAGGGAACACTGAAGCTTTCTTT. This encodes CASSLEGNTEAFF. This chain joins TRBV5-1 and TRBJ1-1; D is unresolved. V gave up 0 bases and J gave up 1 base, with 4 bases separating them. This CDR3 is built from 13 residues. Germline lookup yields CDR1 SGHRS and CDR2 YFSETQ.

J is TRBJ2-2 and V is TRBV10-3; no clear D. Germline CDR1 is ENHRY and CDR2 is SYGVKD. Trimming took off 3 bases at V and 2 bases at J, with 10 bases between the two ends. CDR3 length equals 15 residues. CDR3 amino acids: CAISDRRPNTGELFF. The DNA for the CDR3 is TGTGCCATCAGTGATAGGAGACCAAACACCGGGGAGCTGTTTTTT.

The gene calls are TRBV27 and TRBJ1-2; TRBD1 matches at 8 bases. CDR1 and CDR2 (germline): MNHEY, SMNVEV (reference sequence). The CDR3 is 14 amino acids. Germline trimming cut 3 bases from V and 5 bases from J; bases unmatched to any gene: 5. As DNA, the CDR3 is TGTGCCAGCAGTTTCGACAGGGGAGGATATGGCTACACCTTC. It codes for CASSFDRGGYGYTF.

This clone came up a few times. This chain links TRBV5-1 with TRBJ1-1, with 7 bases that match TRBD1. Trimming at V came to 4 bases and at J to 4 bases, leaving 10 bases not matched to a gene. Per the germline V gene, CDR1 is SGHRS and CDR2 is YFSETQ. CDR3 length equals 15 residues. CDR3 sequence (DNA): TGCGCCAGCAGCAACTCGACAGGGATGGGCACTGAAGCTTTCTTT. Translating gives CASSNSTGMGTEAFF.

This clone was observed a few times. The rearrangement links TRBV5-1 to TRBJ1-6; D not certain. CDR1 and CDR2 (germline): SGHRS, YFSETQ. This CDR3 region has 13 residues. Between the trimmed V and J ends, which lost 1 base and 9 bases, there was a span of 8 bases. The CDR3, as DNA: TGCGCCAGCAGCTTGAACGAGCGTTCACCCCTCCACTTT. It specifies CASSLNERSPLHF.

V usage is TRBV28 and J usage is TRBJ1-3; a weak D match, TRBD1 (5 bases). Germline loops: CDR1 MDHEN, CDR2 SYDVKM. There are 14 residues in the CDR3. With 7 bases removed from V and 4 bases from J, the gap between germline ends came to 14 bases. The CDR3 DNA follows: TGTGCCAGCACTTTGGGGGGGTACGGAAACACCATATATTTT. Translation gives CASTLGGYGNTIYF.

The rearrangement joins TRBV2 to TRBJ2-5, with 7 bases fitting TRBD1. V shed 5 bases, J shed 8 bases, and the junction held 14 bases outside the gene matches. CDR1 is SNHLY, CDR2 FYNNEI, per germline. The CDR3 is 15 residues long. In DNA form, the CDR3 reads TGTGCCAGCAGTCAAGGCCGGGACAGCCTAAATACCCAGTACTTC. Translating gives CASSQGRDSLNTQYF.